This TCR beta chain emerged from a study of cytomegalovirus exposure and HLA in healthy donors (dated by TCRdb to about 2017). At the level of the whole study: An earlier analysis of a few hundred of the donors reported approximately 260 Gb of sequence data and approximately 120 million unique TCR beta sequences obtained from about 170 million T cells. About 280 gigabases of sequencing data and around 90 million unique TCR sequences made up an early release that covered around 640 HLA-typed donors. Of the approximately 370 genotyped donors, 75% to 85% were placed in the genetic ancestry cluster associated with self-reported Caucasian donors. The study aimed to test whether signatures of past pathogen exposure could be identified by cataloging public T cell receptors. The study used immunosequencing to profile the T cell repertoires of hundreds of subjects and linked those repertoires to cytomegalovirus serostatus. A separate validation cohort of roughly 110 different subjects was used in addition to the 666-subject first cohort. High-throughput TCR immunosequencing, statistical association of individual TCRs with disease status, and machine learning were combined to predict cytomegalovirus infection status. A later analysis re-analyzed previously published TCR beta repertoires from 600 to 850 donors and added high-resolution HLA genotyping to study TCR occurrence patterns. Rather than using new phenotypic data, the later analysis identified candidate immune exposures from TCR beta sequences and from how often those sequences occurred across donors. To decide whether each TCR beta V gene segment behaved as functional or pseudogenic, an earlier analysis of approximately 590 of the donors relied on high-throughput TCR beta sequencing. Donor age, sex, ethnicity and CMV serostatus were compiled together with the repertoire data. In a later genetic analysis, genome-wide SNP genotypes for about 60% of the 666 donors were used, and that subset was treated as a discovery cohort. Every discovery cohort repertoire had been produced on one sequencing platform. HLA typing covered class I and class II loci at four-digit resolution. The number of typed donors differed by locus: about 620-640 for A, B, C, DRB1 and DQB1; 500 to 550 for DQA1; 606 for DPA1; and approximately 450 for DPB1. Roughly five DR-DQ haplotypes were handled as single units for association and clustering because linkage in the cohort was strong. On average, over 200,000 unique TCR beta nucleotide sequences were sequenced per donor among 398 genotyped donors of the cohort, with 15% to 20% of those sequences being non-productive.

This clone was found a few times. The target of this receptor is not known. Base-call qualities are not available, and no considerably larger clone is one nucleotide away. What the work shows at the level of the full study, not this receptor alone: In vitro tests confirmed that a few of the cytomegalovirus-associated TCR beta chains recognize cytomegalovirus antigens. Some IMGT-functional V segments, including TRBV6-2 and TRBV6-3, could not be told apart with the 87-base-pair reads, so those segments were excluded. Linkage disequilibrium might explain the correlated functional status among segregating V segments, but an unknown experimental factor could not be excluded. HLA typing was unavailable for some donors at each locus, so association tests used only the typed subset. According to a later analysis, parvovirus B19, influenza, CMV and Epstein-Barr virus appeared linked to several top co-occurrence clusters. A group of highly shared sequence variants was considered likely to be a technical artifact of the sequencing pipeline. The presence/absence analyses assumed that sequencing depth was roughly uniform across donors, and that assumption may not be true. This cohort had only TCR beta chains sequenced, and the lack of alpha or paired-chain data limited which features could be detected. Compared with the 666-donor mean, donors in an Asian-associated ancestry cluster had fewer N-insertions in productive TCRs, according to a later genetic analysis. The authors suggested that the approach could potentially be generalized to other disease states and immunological phenotypes. An earlier analysis of approximately 530 of the donors showed that most TCR beta V segments appeared in productive rearrangements either about 87% or about 30% of the time, which broadly matched IMGT annotations. A further reported finding was that TCR beta sequences accurately predicted the HLA-A and HLA-B alleles for most subjects in the first cohort. When HLA alleles, especially DR and DQ, strongly co-occurred, TCR associations were difficult to assign to individual alleles. A later analysis associated 16,951 TCR beta sequences with specific HLA alleles at a false discovery rate of 0.05. A total of 150 to 200 TCR beta chains were listed by the study as associated with cytomegalovirus. The classifier was reported to diagnose cytomegalovirus status with high specificity and sensitivity in both the original cohort and the validation cohort. In a later analysis, most CMV-associated TCR beta chains were found to appear HLA-restricted, with HLA associations seemingly driven largely by CMV exposure. Most TCR sequences were observed very rarely across donors, whereas some public TCRs were present in many individuals. For the cohort, immune exposure information was limited to CMV serostatus. In a later analysis, the rate of TCR association differed among HLA loci, with DRB1 alleles having the most associated TCRs and HLA-C alleles having the fewest. In a later analysis, HLA-associated TCR beta chains were found to be more clonally expanded and to have lower generation probabilities than equally common non-associated chains. Because counts were too low, around 18 rarely observed V segments, including chromosome 9 orphons, were left out of the earlier analysis of 587 of the donors. In a later genetic analysis, a missense DCLRE1C variant was associated with V-gene and J-gene trimming of TCR beta chains, and the association was replicated in an independent cohort.

The cohort was made up of 500 to 850 healthy bone marrow donors. At the time of sampling, every cohort member was nominally healthy, though immune exposures that went unrecorded were likely present. The donor tested CMV seropositive and was one of the 289 seropositive cohort members. A peripheral blood sample was provided by each donor, and peripheral blood mononuclear cells were used for TCR beta sequencing. Genomic DNA was extracted from the blood cell samples with the Qiagen DNeasy Blood Extraction Kit. The library relied on the immunoSEQ multiplex PCR assay. For the multiplex PCR, a mixture combining 60 forward primers for TCR Vbeta segments and 13 reverse primers for TCR Jbeta segments was used. The CDR3 region of rearranged TCR beta genes was amplified from genomic DNA with a multiplex PCR assay. Amplified TCR beta libraries were sequenced as 87-base-pair reads on the Illumina HiSeq System. As for the authors' bioinformatics: A later analysis counted 65 million to 90 million unique TCR beta chains across the 640 or so repertoires, and 9 million to 14 million of these chains were shared by at least two donors. To remove PCR and sequencing errors, raw reads were error-corrected and collapsed into unique sequences using a nearest-neighbor algorithm that merged closely related sequences. To assign V, D and J gene segments, CDR3 sequences were aligned to IMGT reference sequences. For a sequence to be retained, a match of at least six nucleotides to both a V gene segment and a J gene segment was required. A rearrangement was called productive if the CDR3 had no stop codons and remained in frame with V and J, and every other rearrangement was called non-productive. CDR3 was defined according to IMGT convention as the region running from the second conserved V-encoded cysteine to the conserved J-encoded phenylalanine. In an earlier analysis of approximately 590 of the donors, sequences lacking an unambiguous match to a single V gene segment were excluded. In an earlier analysis of 587 of the donors, V segments were called functional above 56.7% productive rearrangements and were called segregating when the between-donor standard deviation exceeded 5%. A statistical classification framework was developed to diagnose cytomegalovirus status using the catalog of TCR beta chain sequences. V and J gene assignment, in a later analysis, came from comparing TCR nucleotide sequences with IMGT/GENE-DB human TR gene sequences. The TCRdist pipeline was used in a later analysis to assign CDR3 sequences and most-parsimonious VDJ recombination scenarios. A later analysis defined each TCR beta chain by its CDR3 amino acid sequence plus V-gene family, and excluded reads lacking a unique V-gene family. To address suspected cross-contamination and a sequencing artifact, a later analysis removed around 590 highly shared, low-generation-probability nucleotide sequences. In a later analysis, a clonal expansion index for each public chain was calculated from normalized within-repertoire ranks of inferred template counts. In a later analysis, generation probabilities were computed with a VDJ recombination model fitted to out-of-frame rearrangements, and the resulting probabilities were checked against IGoR. Hypergeometric tests were used in a later analysis to score TCR-TCR, TCR-HLA and TCR-CMV co-occurrence, with a repertoire-size bias correction applied to the TCR pairs. To estimate false discovery rates, a later analysis permuted the HLA or CMV assignments 20 times. In a later analysis, co-occurring TCRs were grouped with DBSCAN, and TCRdist sequence similarity was added when clustering was performed within HLA-allele-positive subsets. Co-occurrence clustering excluded repertoires with fewer than 30,000 or more than 120,000 public chains, plus five with anomalous nucleotide sharing. TCRdb took this table from immuneACCESS and kept in-frame rearrangements with V and J called. Such tables lack part of the clones; where checked against another copy, unresolved V genes explain under half of the gap, and the rest is unexplained. V, J and clone size are taken as reported in that table, and D and trimming were inferred from the DNA itself. This sample lists about 110,000 clones; about two thirds were detected once. The ten largest clones take up 5.4% of the sample.

Measured from the cysteine to the phenylalanine, the CDR3 is 15 residues long. The CDR3 DNA has 45 bases and is translated from base 1. After removal of 3 bases from V and 5 bases from J, the junction retains 6 bases not matched to a gene. CDR1 and CDR2 are read off the germline V gene as KGHSH and LQKENI. The sequencing input was PBMCs. The chain was built from TRBV18 and TRBJ2-1, with 8 middle bases fitting TRBD2. The origin of this receptor is a woman in her 70s in good health and CMV-seropositive. The CDR3 amino acid sequence is: CASSPGVAGNNEQFF. The nucleotide sequence is TGTGCCAGCTCACCTGGGGTAGCGGGGAACAATGAGCAGTTCTTC.